One and the same sample provided the 6 T cell receptor beta chains below, sequenced in a study of ipilimumab plus nivolumab after autologous stem cell transplantation. This table comes from immunoSEQ multiplex PCR, and its TCRdb copy is limited to in-frame clones, with some not included. The sample yields over 80,000 clones, 83% seen once. The specimen was PBMCs, collected in a trial of ipilimumab plus nivolumab as post-transplant consolidation. The source of these receptors is a male donor with diffuse large B-cell lymphoma.

The J gene is TRBJ2-2, the V gene TRBV2, with 10 bases identical to TRBD1. Germline trimming cut 3 bases from V and 5 bases from J; bases unmatched to any gene: 3. Germline V CDR1 and CDR2: SNHLY, FYNNEI. This CDR3 is 15 amino acids long. This chain's CDR3 is CASSELGQGTGELFF. CDR3 in DNA: TGTGCCAGCAGTGAGTTGGGACAGGGGACCGGGGAGCTGTTTTTT. The full variable domain, rest sourced from reference TRBV2 and TRBJ2-2, is EPEVTQTPSHQVTQMGQEVILRCVPISNHLYFYWYRQILGQKVEFLVSFYNNEISEKSEIFDDQFSVERPDGSNFTLKIRSTKLEDSAMYFCASSELGQGTGELFFGEGSRLTVL.

V and J are TRBV19 and TRBJ1-2; TRBD1 matches 7 bases. The ends lost 3 bases at V and 4 bases at J; junction bases unmatched: 2. Germline V lookup: CDR1 LNHDA, CDR2 SQIVND (reference sequence). CDR3 length equals 13 residues. The CDR3 region has the DNA TGTGCCAGTAGTATGACAGGGTCCTATGGCTACACCTTC. Its protein product is CASSMTGSYGYTF.

In this sample, this clone turned up once. This sequence joins TRBV15 and TRBJ1-5; the match to TRBD1 covers 7 bases. The J segment lost 4 bases and the V segment lost 1 base, leaving 4 bases of the junction unmatched. The CDR3 has 15 residues. CDR1 is LNHNV, CDR2 YYDKDF, per germline (reference sequence). CDR3 residues: CATSRGQGGNQPQHF. DNA for the CDR3: TGTGCCACCAGCAGAGGACAGGGAGGAAATCAGCCCCAGCATTTT.

The count of this clone is one. The chain combines TRBV20-1 with TRBJ1-2; no clear D gene. CDR3 size: 11 residues. Deletions cut 1 base from V and 8 bases from J, with 8 bases between. Germline lookup yields CDR1 DFQATT and CDR2 SNEGSKA (reference sequence). The DNA of the CDR3 is TGCAGTGCTAGAGGTAGCCGGGGCTACACCTTC. Protein sequence: CSARGSRGYTF.

The chain uses TRBV9 and TRBJ2-7; D gene uncertain. Germline lookup yields CDR1 SGDLS and CDR2 YYNGEE. V was clipped by 0 bases and J by 6 bases, with 16 bases between them. The CDR3 is made up of 15 amino acids. For the CDR3, the DNA is TGTGCCAGCAGCGTAGGGGTAGGGCGTAATCTCGAGCAGTACTTC. Its protein is CASSVGVGRNLEQYF.

This clone has just a few counts. This chain connects TRBV10-2 to TRBJ2-2, with D unresolved. The germline gives CDR1 WSHSY, CDR2 SAAADI. Trimming left V 3 bases short and J 2 bases short, with 7 bases between. The CDR3 spans 14 residues. This CDR3 is CASSEATNTGELFF. In DNA form, the CDR3 reads TGCGCCAGCAGTGAAGCGACAAACACCGGGGAGCTGTTTTTT.